This TCR beta chain was profiled in a study of T cell responses to AZD1222 COVID-19 vaccine. Study conclusions and caveats: Among AZD1222 vaccinees, only six or seven were seropositive at baseline. Reports say nearly half of spike-specific TCRs go after unmutated variant regions.

Sequenced by immunoSEQ multiplex PCR; TCRdb stores in-frame clones only, minus some. The table has under 250,000 clones, about 92% seen once. This CDR3 contains 16 residues. Germline values: CDR1 MNHNS, CDR2 SASEGT. The ends lost 2 bases at V and 9 bases at J; junction bases unmatched: 12. In the case of this clone: Its specificity is unknown.

This chain uses TRBV6-1 with TRBJ2-4; 8 bases are a match to TRBD1. This TCR was sampled from an adult in good health. The sequencing used peripheral blood, collected on day 0 of MenACWY control vaccination. In nucleotides, the CDR3 is TGTGCCAGCAGTGAACAGGGGGCGGCAGGGCTTGGCATTCAGTACTTC. Translated: CASSEQGAAGLGIQYF.